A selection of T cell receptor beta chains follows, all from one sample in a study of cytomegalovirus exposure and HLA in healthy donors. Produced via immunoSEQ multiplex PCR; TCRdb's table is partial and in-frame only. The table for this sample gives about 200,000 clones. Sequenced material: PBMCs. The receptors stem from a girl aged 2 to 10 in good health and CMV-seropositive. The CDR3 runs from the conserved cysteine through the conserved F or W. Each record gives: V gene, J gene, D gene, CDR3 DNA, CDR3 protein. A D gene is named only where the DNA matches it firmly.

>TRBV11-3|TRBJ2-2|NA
TGTGCCAGCAGCCCCTTGGACGCCGGGAGCCTTTGGGACACCGGGGAGCTGTTTTTT
CASSPLDAGSLWDTGELFF
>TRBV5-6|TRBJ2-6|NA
TGTGCCAGCAGTCTAAGGGGATCTGGGGCCAACGTCCTGACTTTC
CASSLRGSGANVLTF
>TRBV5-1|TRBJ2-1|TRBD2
TGCGCCAGCAGCTCGACTAGCGCCGGATACAATGAGCAGTTCTTC
CASSSTSAGYNEQFF
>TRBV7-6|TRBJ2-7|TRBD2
TGTGCCAGCAGCTTAGAGGGGAGGGGAGGGAGACCCCACGAGCAGTACTTC
CASSLEGRGGRPHEQYF
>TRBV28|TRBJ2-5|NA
TGTGCCAGCATCCCATTGAGGGCAGGGGAAGAGACCCAGTACTTC
CASIPLRAGEETQYF
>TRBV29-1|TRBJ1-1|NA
TGCAGCGCTGACAGGTTGAACACTGAAGCTTTCTTT
CSADRLNTEAFF
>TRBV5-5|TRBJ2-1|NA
TGTGCCAGCAGCTTCATCGAACAGGGTGAGCAGTTCTTC
CASSFIEQGEQFF
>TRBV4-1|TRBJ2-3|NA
TGCGCCAGCAGCCAAGATCCCGCCAGGACTGATACGCAGTATTTT
CASSQDPARTDTQYF
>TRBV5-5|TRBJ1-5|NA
TGTGCCAGCAGCTTGGCGGCAGGGGTTACTCAGCCCCAGCATTTT
CASSLAAGVTQPQHF
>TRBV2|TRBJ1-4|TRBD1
TGTGCCAGCAGTCCGACAGGGGGCTCGGCTAATGAAAAACTGTTTTTT
CASSPTGGSANEKLFF
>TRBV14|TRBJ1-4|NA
TGTGCCAGCAGCCTAGTCAATGAAAAACTGTTTTTT
CASSLVNEKLFF
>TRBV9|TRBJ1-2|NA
TGTGCCAGCAGCCCTCGACTTGTTGGATATGGCTACACCTTC
CASSPRLVGYGYTF